The present entry profiles one T cell receptor (beta chain) with its context. Its antigen is unknown. This sample stems from a study of T cells in localized non-small cell lung cancer. The study, taken as a whole, reports: A single tumor region was sequenced, leaving heterogeneity possible. T cell clonality was highest in uninvolved adjacent lung, above tumor. There was an association of higher blood T cell density with longer overall survival. Adjacent lung exhibited a median of about 50 among the 100 most abundant tumor clones.

This table comes from immunoSEQ multiplex PCR, and its TCRdb copy is limited to in-frame clones, with some not included. The table has some 52,000 clones, 86% seen once. The CDR3 totals 12 residues. Trimming pared 8 bases from V and 4 bases from J, leaving 11 bases between. CDR1 SGHTA and CDR2 FQGNSA come from the germline V gene. The TCR was taken from a male donor aged 60 or over with stage III squamous cell lung carcinoma. This chain joins TRBV7-2 and TRBJ1-1, with D perhaps TRBD1 (6 bases). The sample consisted of peripheral blood, taken before any cancer treatment. The CDR3 region is CASVTGTTEAFF. The CDR3 DNA follows: TGTGCCAGCGTAACAGGGACCACTGAAGCTTTCTTT.